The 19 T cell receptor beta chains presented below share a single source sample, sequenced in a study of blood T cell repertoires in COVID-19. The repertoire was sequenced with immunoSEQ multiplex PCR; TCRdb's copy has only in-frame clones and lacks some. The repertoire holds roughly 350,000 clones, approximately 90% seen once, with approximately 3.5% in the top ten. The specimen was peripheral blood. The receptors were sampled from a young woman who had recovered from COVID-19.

Here the CDR3 reads CASGLGAGGDYGYTF. The CDR3 DNA follows: TGTGCTAGTGGTTTGGGGGCAGGGGGCGATTATGGCTACACCTTC. The chain joins TRBV12-5 to TRBJ1-2; 8 bases fit TRBD1. This CDR3 comprises 15 residues. Per the germline V gene, CDR1 is LGHNT and CDR2 is FRNRAP. V gave up 1 base and J gave up 5 bases; unmatched junction bases: 6.

In nucleotides, the CDR3 is TGTGCCAGCTCACCGCGGGGGGTATTCGGAAACACCATATATTTT. Encoded protein: CASSPRGVFGNTIYF. This chain links TRBV18 with TRBJ1-3, with D perhaps matching TRBD1 (5 bases). There are 15 residues in the CDR3. Per germline, CDR1 KGHSH and CDR2 LQKENI. V was shortened by 3 bases and J by 4 bases, with 13 bases between the two germline ends.

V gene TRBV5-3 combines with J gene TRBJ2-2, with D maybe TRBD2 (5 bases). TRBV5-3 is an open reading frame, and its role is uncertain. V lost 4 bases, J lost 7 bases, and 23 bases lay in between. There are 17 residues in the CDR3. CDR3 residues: CARSTRGSTRVRGELFF. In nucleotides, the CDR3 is TGTGCCAGAAGCACCCGAGGGTCCACCCGGGTCCGCGGGGAGCTGTTTTTT.

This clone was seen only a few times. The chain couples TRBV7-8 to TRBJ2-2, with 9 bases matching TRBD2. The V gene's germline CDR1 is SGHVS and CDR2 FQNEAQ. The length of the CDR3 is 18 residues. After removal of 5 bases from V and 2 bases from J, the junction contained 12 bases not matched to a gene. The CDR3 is CASSRGGREGHNTGELFF. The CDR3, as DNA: TGTGCCAGCAGCCGCGGGGGGCGGGAGGGCCATAACACCGGGGAGCTGTTTTTT.

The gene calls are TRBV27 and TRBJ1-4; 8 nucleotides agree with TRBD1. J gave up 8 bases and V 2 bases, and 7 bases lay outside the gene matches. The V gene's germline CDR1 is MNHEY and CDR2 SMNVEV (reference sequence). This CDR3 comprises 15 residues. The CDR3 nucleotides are TGTGCCAGCAGTTTACTCGACAGGGGTAGCGAAAAACTGTTTTTT. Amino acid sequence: CASSLLDRGSEKLFF.

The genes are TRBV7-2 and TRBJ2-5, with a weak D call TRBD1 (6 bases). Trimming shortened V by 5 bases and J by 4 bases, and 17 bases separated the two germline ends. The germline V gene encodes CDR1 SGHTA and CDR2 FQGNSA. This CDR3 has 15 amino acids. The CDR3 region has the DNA TGTGCCAGCAGCCGCACCGCAGGGGCGGCAGAGACCCAGTACTTC. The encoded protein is CASSRTAGAAETQYF.

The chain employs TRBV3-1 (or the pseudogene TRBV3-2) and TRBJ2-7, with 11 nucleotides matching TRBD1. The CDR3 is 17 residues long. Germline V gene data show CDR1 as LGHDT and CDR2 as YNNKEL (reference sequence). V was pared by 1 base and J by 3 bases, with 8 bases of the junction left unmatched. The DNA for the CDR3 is TGTGCCAGCAGCCAAGGGGACAGGGGGGATAAGGACTACGAGCAGTACGTC. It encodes CASSQGDRGDKDYEQYV.

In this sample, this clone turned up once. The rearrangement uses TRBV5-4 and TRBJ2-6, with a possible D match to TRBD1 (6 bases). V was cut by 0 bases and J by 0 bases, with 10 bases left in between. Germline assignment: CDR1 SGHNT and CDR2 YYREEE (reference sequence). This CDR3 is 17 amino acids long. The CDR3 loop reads CASSLGGQFSGANVLTF. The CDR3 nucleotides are TGTGCCAGCAGCTTGGGAGGACAGTTCTCTGGGGCCAACGTCCTGACTTTC.

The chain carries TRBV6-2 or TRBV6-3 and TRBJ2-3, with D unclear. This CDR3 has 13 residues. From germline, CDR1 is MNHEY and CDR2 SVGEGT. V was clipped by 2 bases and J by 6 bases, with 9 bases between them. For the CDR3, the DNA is TGTGCCAGCAGTTACACCGGTCCCGATACGCAGTATTTT. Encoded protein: CASSYTGPDTQYF.

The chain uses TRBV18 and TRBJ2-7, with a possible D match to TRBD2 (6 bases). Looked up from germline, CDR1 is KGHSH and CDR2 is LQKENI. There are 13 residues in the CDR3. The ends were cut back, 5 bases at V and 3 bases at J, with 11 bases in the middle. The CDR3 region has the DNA TGTGCCAGCTCAGCGGGACTCTACTACGAGCAGTACGTC. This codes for CASSAGLYYEQYV.

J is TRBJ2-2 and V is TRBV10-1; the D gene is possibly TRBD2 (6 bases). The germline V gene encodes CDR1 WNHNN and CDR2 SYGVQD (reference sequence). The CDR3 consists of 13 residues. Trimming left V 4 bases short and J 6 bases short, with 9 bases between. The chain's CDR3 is CASSAWRAGELFF. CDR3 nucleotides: TGCGCCAGCAGTGCATGGAGGGCCGGGGAGCTGTTTTTT.

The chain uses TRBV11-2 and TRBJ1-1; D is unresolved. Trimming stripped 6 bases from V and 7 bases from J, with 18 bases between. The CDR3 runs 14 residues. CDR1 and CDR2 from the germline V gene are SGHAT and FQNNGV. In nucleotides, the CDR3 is TGTGCCAGCAGTTCGGTGAGGGAACCCCTTGAAGCTTTCTTT. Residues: CASSSVREPLEAFF. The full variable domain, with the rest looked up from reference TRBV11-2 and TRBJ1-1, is EAGVAQSPRYKIIEKRQSVAFWCNPISGHATLYWYQQILGQGPKLLIQFQNNGVVDDSQLPKDRFSAERLKGVDSTLKIQPAKLEDSAVYLCASSSVREPLEAFFGQGTRLTVV.

In DNA form, the CDR3 reads TGTGCCAGCAGTCCGGACAGAAACTATGGCTACACCTTC. It codes for CASSPDRNYGYTF. J is TRBJ1-2 and V is TRBV28, with a weak D call TRBD1 (6 bases). Germline V gene data show CDR1 as MDHEN and CDR2 as SYDVKM. The CDR3 length is 13 residues. V was trimmed by 5 bases and J by 2 bases, leaving 9 bases between them.

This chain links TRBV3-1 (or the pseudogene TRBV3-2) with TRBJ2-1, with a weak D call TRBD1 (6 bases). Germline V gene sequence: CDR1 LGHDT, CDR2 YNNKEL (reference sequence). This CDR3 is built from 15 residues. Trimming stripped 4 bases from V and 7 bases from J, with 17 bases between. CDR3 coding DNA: TGTGCCAGCAGCCCTGAAACAGGGACATTTAATGAGCAGTTCTTC. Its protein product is CASSPETGTFNEQFF.

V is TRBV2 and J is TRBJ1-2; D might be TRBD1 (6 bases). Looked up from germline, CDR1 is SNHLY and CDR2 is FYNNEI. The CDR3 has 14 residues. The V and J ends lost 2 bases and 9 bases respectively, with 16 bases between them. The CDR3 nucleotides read TGTGCCAGCAGTGAACGGCAGGGGAATAGGAGCTACACCTTC. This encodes CASSERQGNRSYTF.

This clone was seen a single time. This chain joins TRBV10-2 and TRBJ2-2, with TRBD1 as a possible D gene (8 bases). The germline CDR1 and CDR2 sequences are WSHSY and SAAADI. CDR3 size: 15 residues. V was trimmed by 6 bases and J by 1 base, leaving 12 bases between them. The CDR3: CASRQGGLNTGELFF. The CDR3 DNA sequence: TGCGCCAGCAGACAGGGGGGGCTGAACACCGGGGAGCTGTTTTTT.

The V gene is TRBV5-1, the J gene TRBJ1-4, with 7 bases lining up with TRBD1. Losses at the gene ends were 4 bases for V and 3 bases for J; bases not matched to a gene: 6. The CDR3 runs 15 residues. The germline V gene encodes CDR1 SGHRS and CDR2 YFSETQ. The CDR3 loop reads CASSPGGIANEKLFF. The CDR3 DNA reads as TGCGCCAGCAGCCCAGGGGGGATAGCTAATGAAAAACTGTTTTTT.

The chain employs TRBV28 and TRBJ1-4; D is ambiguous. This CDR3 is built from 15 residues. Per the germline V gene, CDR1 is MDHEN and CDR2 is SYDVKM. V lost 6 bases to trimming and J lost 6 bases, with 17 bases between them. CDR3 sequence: CASSPPPLTYEKLFF. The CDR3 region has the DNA TGTGCCAGCAGCCCCCCACCGTTGACTTATGAAAAACTGTTTTTT.

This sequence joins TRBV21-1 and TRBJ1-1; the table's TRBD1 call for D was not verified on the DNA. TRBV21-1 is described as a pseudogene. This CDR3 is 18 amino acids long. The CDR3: CASNKKSRQGWVNTEAFF. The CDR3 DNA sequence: TGTGCCAGCAACAAGAAGAGCCGACAGGGATGGGTGAACACTGAAGCTTTCTTT.